Given below is one T cell receptor beta chain in context. Its target is not known. This entry is derived from a study of cytomegalovirus exposure and HLA in healthy donors. About the research overall: In a later analysis, the roughly 120 validation repertoires were reported to have used the same platform as the 600 to 800 first-cohort repertoires. Study-wide results and caveats: With high specificity and sensitivity, the classifier reportedly diagnosed cytomegalovirus status. Overall, approximately 150 TCR beta chains were annotated as cytomegalovirus-associated.

CDR3 length equals 13 residues. V was shortened by 8 bases and J by 4 bases, with 14 bases between the two germline ends. Germline V gene sequence: CDR1 SGHAT, CDR2 FQNNGV. Sequencing used immunoSEQ multiplex PCR; TCRdb keeps in-frame clones, though not all of them. Among 220,000 or so clones listed, roughly 84% were seen once. The sample comprised PBMCs. The chain has TRBV11-2 and TRBJ1-2; a weak D match, TRBD1 (6 bases). The receptor comes from a woman aged 25 to 39 in good health and CMV-seropositive. The CDR3: CASREQGVYGYTF. The CDR3 DNA reads TGTGCCAGCCGCGAACAGGGTGTCTATGGCTACACCTTC.